The subject of this entry is one T cell receptor beta chain. The sample holds many counts of this clonotype. What antigen it recognizes has not been identified. No base quality information exists; no much larger clone differs at one position. Reads for this sample came from an Illumina NovaSeq 6000. TCR cDNA was synthesized by 5'RACE template switching, through which a universal primer site and unique molecular identifiers were introduced. cDNA synthesis was primed from both the TCR alpha and TCR beta constant segments. Libraries were amplified in two PCR steps, with sample barcodes and sequencing adapters added in the second step. Libraries were sequenced on Illumina HiSeq 2500 (2x100 bp) or NovaSeq (2x150 bp). In the authors' own workflow: Demultiplexing of reads and collapsing into UMI consensus sequences were performed with MIGEC, and V(D)J alignment was carried out with MiXCR. Using edgeR on replicate PBMC samples, clonotypes were called vaccine-responding if FDR was below 0.01 and the log2 fold change was above 5 up to day 15. Each bulk clonotype received a CD4 or CD8 identity based on whether the sequenced CD4 or CD8 repertoire contained that clonotype at higher abundance. TCRdb reprocessed the public reads (quality trimming at Q25 with fastp, clone calling with MiXCR) and kept in-frame beta chains. One record per CDR3 amino acid sequence lists the most common genes and DNA. These V and J calls are TCRdb output, not the study's own analysis. This sample gives hundreds of thousands of distinct CDR3 sequences in total; less than 4.5% of them show up just once. The ten largest clones add up to 23% of the sample.

These data originate in a study of T cells after yellow fever vaccination (dated by TCRdb to about 2019). Regarding the study in general: Libraries from fractions with low cell numbers were prepared with the SMART-Seq v4 Ultra Low Input RNA kit. Two healthy male donors, one aged 18 to 30 and one aged 30 to 40 years, made up the cohort. To track T-cell clones before and after primary and booster YFV17D yellow fever vaccination, bulk TCR alpha and beta repertoires were sequenced longitudinally. Blood was collected at multiple timepoints before and after primary and secondary immunization, and bulk PBMC replicates and cell subsets were isolated.

In light of the paper, this sample's treatment or condition label describes: live attenuated yellow fever vaccine strain. Two biological replicates of bulk PBMCs were collected at each blood-draw timepoint. PBMCs were isolated from peripheral blood using a standard Ficoll-Paque protocol. RNA was extracted with TriZol from bulk PBMCs, CD4 and CD8 fractions, and dextramer-positive and dextramer-negative fractions. Trimming takes 3 bases from V and 5 bases from J, and the germline ends sit 7 bases apart. The CDR1 and CDR2 encoded by the germline V gene are KGHSH and LQKENI. The CDR3 measures 12 amino acids from cysteine to phenylalanine. Left in the record is the CDR3 DNA by itself, 36 bases read in frame from the first base. Overall study outcomes, separate from this receptor: Because the study included only a couple of donors, the extent to which the findings can be generalized is limited. A small fraction of clonotypes appeared in both the CD4 and CD8 compartments, likely as a result of convergent recombination. Because abundant contaminating clonotypes from the bulk population could be contained in FACS-sorted repertoires, computational filtering was required. After the booster, most of the clones that had expanded following primary vaccination were detected again (about 95% of CD4 and 85% to 90% of CD8), which suggests that memory was broadly maintained. Compared with the primary T-cell response, the secondary T-cell response was faster but weaker, reaching its peak on day 5 rather than on day 15.

The receptor's source is a young man who received the YFV17D yellow fever vaccine. Sequencing was performed on PBMCs, taken on the day of the yellow fever booster vaccination. Recombination connected TRBV18 to TRBJ2-5, with the D gene not clear enough to name. CDR3 region: CASSPYTETQYF. The nucleotides read TGTGCCAGCTCACCTTATACGGAGACCCAGTACTTC.